The rows below give T cell receptor beta chains drawn from one sample of a study of shared clonotypes between healthy human individuals. Only in-frame clones appear in the TCRdb table, and some are missing; sequencing was by immunoSEQ multiplex PCR. Altogether about 1.5 million clones are present, roughly 96% being singletons, with the ten largest covering approximately 1.1%. Sequencing was carried out using naive CD4+ T cells sorted from blood. The source is a man aged 25-45 years in good health. Both conserved end residues are part of each CDR3. The order of the fields is V gene, D gene, clone size, J gene, CDR3 DNA, CDR3 protein. D genes are given only for firm matches. Clone sizes are given selectively: once, few, many, or a class where the clone is expanded.

>TRBV4-2|.|once|TRBJ2-7
TGTGCCAGCAGCCAGGACGCAGGGGGGGTCTACGAGCAGTACTTC
CASSQDAGGVYEQYF
>TRBV18|.|.|TRBJ1-4
TGTGCCAGCTCACCAGAACGAAAGGCTGAAAAACTGTTTTTT
CASSPERKAEKLFF
>TRBV6-1|.|.|TRBJ2-1
TGTGCCAGCAGTGCTCCGCTAAAACGGCCGAACCCGAGAGATGAGCAGTTCTTC
CASSAPLKRPNPRDEQFF
>TRBV9|.|.|TRBJ2-7
TGTGCCAGCAGCGTAGGAGGCAGGGCCTCCTACGAGCAGTACTTC
CASSVGGRASYEQYF
>TRBV18|.|.|TRBJ2-1
TGTGCCAGCTCACCACCAGCGCCGGGGGCAAGGCAGGATGAGCAGTTCTTC
CASSPPAPGARQDEQFF
>TRBV27|.|.|TRBJ2-5
TGTGCCAGCAGTCCATTAGACCAAGAGACCCAGTACTTC
CASSPLDQETQYF
>TRBV5-1|.|.|TRBJ2-3
TGCGCCAGCAGCCGAAGACGGGACGGCTACACAGATACGCAGTATTTT
CASSRRRDGYTDTQYF
>TRBV5-1|.|.|TRBJ1-1
TGCGCCAGCAGCTTGGGGGTCTTGGGGGATGAAGCTTTCTTT
CASSLGVLGDEAFF
>TRBV18|TRBD1|.|TRBJ2-2
TGTGCCACCATGAGAACAAGAGGGACAGGGCCATCCGGGGAGCTGTTTTTT
CATMRTRGTGPSGELFF
>TRBV27|.|.|TRBJ2-5
TGTGCCAGCAGTTCAACCGGGGAGACCCAGTACTTC
CASSSTGETQYF
>TRBV9|.|.|TRBJ2-1
TGTGCCAGCAGCGTTATAGGGGGTGGCAGTGAGCAGTTCTTC
CASSVIGGGSEQFF
>TRBV19|TRBD2|.|TRBJ2-2
TGTGCCAGTAGTATAGCAGCGGGAGGGCCAAAGACCGGGGAGCTGTTTTTT
CASSIAAGGPKTGELFF
>TRBV5-1|TRBD2|.|TRBJ2-1
TGCGCCAGCAGACTGACTAGCGGGAGGGCCTGGGAGCAGTTCTTC
CASRLTSGRAWEQFF
>TRBV7-6|.|.|TRBJ2-7
TGTGCCAGCAGCCAGGACAGTGGCTCCTACGAGCAGTACTTC
CASSQDSGSYEQYF
>TRBV5-1|TRBD1|once|TRBJ2-7
TGCGCCAGTGGGACAGACTCCTACGAGCAGTACTTC
CASGTDSYEQYF
>TRBV5-1|.|.|TRBJ1-3
TGCGCCAGCAGCACTGACAGGAACTCTGGAAACACCATATATTTT
CASSTDRNSGNTIYF
>TRBV5-6|.|.|TRBJ2-5
TGTGCCAGCAGCAATCTGCAAGAGACCCAGTACTTC
CASSNLQETQYF
>TRBV5-1|.|.|TRBJ1-4
TGCGCCAGCAGCCCCCCCGGGGACGTCGGTCGTCTGTTTTTT
CASSPPGDVGRLFF
>TRBV5-1|.|.|TRBJ2-7
TGCGCCAGCAGCTTCCTCTGGGGGTCTAACGAGCAGTACTTC
CASSFLWGSNEQYF
>TRBV27|.|once|TRBJ2-7
TGTGCCAGCCGGAAGTTTAGTTTTTACGAGCAGTACTTC
CASRKFSFYEQYF
>TRBV2|.|.|TRBJ2-7
TGTGCCAGCAGTGCTTCCCCAGAACCTCTTTACGAGCAGTACTTC
CASSASPEPLYEQYF
>TRBV7-3|.|.|TRBJ2-1
TGTGCCAGCAGCCCTGAAGGACACAATGAGCAGTTCTTC
CASSPEGHNEQFF
>TRBV7-6|TRBD1|.|TRBJ1-4
TGTGCCAGCAGCTTTACCCATTTTACAGGGGGCGCGACAACTAATGAAAAACTGTTTTTT
CASSFTHFTGGATTNEKLFF
>TRBV21-1|.|.|TRBJ2-5
TGTGCCAGCAGCAAAGCTCCGTACTTC
CASSKAPYF
>TRBV9|.|once|TRBJ2-3
TGTGCCAGCAGCTTCGGGGGATCGACAGATACGCAGTATTTT
CASSFGGSTDTQYF
>TRBV6-5|.|.|TRBJ1-5
TGTGCCACCCGAGGGGCCCTGAATCAGCCCCAGCATTTT
CATRGALNQPQHF
>TRBV20-1|.|once|TRBJ2-5
TGCAGTGCTATCTCAGGTACCCAGTACTTC
CSAISGTQYF
>TRBV10-1|TRBD2|once|TRBJ2-3
TGCGCCAGCAGTGAGGCGGGAGTGTCGGATACGCAGTATTTT
CASSEAGVSDTQYF
>TRBV15|.|.|TRBJ2-3
TGTGCCACCAGCAGAAGCCAAGATACGCAGTATTTT
CATSRSQDTQYF
>TRBV6-5|.|once|TRBJ1-2
TGTGCCACCCTACTCCTTCCGGAGATAAGGTACACCTTC
CATLLLPEIRYTF
>TRBV7-8|.|.|TRBJ2-7
TGTGCCAGCAGCTTAGCAGACCGGACAGTCATCGAGCAGTACTTC
CASSLADRTVIEQYF
>TRBV2|.|.|TRBJ2-1
TGTGCCAGCACCCTCGTCTGGGACAATGAGCAGTTCTTC
CASTLVWDNEQFF
>TRBV10-2|.|once|TRBJ2-1
TGCGCCAGCACTACCAGGGATGAGCAGTTCTTC
CASTTRDEQFF
>TRBV2|.|once|TRBJ2-7
TGTGCCAGCAGGACCGGCAGGGCCCGTTACGAGCAGTACTTC
CASRTGRARYEQYF
>TRBV25-1|.|.|TRBJ2-5
TGTGCCAGCAGTGGCGAGACCCAGTACTTC
CASSGETQYF
>TRBV7-2|.|.|TRBJ2-7
TGTGCCAGCAGCCCCCTTAAACCAAGGACAGACTCCTACGAGCAGTACTTC
CASSPLKPRTDSYEQYF
>TRBV9|TRBD1|.|TRBJ2-3
TGTGCCAGCAGCGGCTATGACAGGGCGGCAGATACGCAGTATTTT
CASSGYDRAADTQYF
>TRBV5-1|.|.|TRBJ2-3
TGCGCCAGCAGCTTGGAGCAGAGCACAGATACGCAGTATTTT
CASSLEQSTDTQYF
>TRBV19|.|.|TRBJ2-7
TGTGCCAGTAGTACCCGGACACACACCCCTTACGAGCAGTACTTC
CASSTRTHTPYEQYF
>TRBV28|.|.|TRBJ1-1
TGTGCCAGCGAGACCGGGGGAGGGAGAAACACTGAAGCTTTCTTT
CASETGGGRNTEAFF
>TRBV10-3|.|.|TRBJ1-1
TGTGCCATCAGTGAATTCCCGGTCCCAGGGGACACTGAAGCTTTCTTT
CAISEFPVPGDTEAFF
>TRBV4-1|.|.|TRBJ2-7
TGCGCCAGCAGCCAAACCTCTAGGTCCCGCAGCTACGAGCAGTACTTC
CASSQTSRSRSYEQYF
>TRBV19|TRBD1|once|TRBJ1-5
TGTGCCAGTAGTAGTAAACAGGGGAGTGGCAATCAGCCCCAGCATTTT
CASSSKQGSGNQPQHF
>TRBV2|TRBD2|once|TRBJ2-1
TGTGCCAGCAGTATCGAGCGGACTAGCGGTAACAATGAGCAGTTCTTC
CASSIERTSGNNEQFF
>TRBV11-3|.|.|TRBJ2-7
TGTGCCAGCAGCTTACCGGGCTACGAGCAGTACTTC
CASSLPGYEQYF
>TRBV5-1|.|.|TRBJ2-5
TGCGCCAGCAGCTCCAATCGACCGGGGGCGGCGGAGACCCAGTACTTC
CASSSNRPGAAETQYF
>TRBV12-2|.|.|TRBJ2-7
TGTGCAAGTCGCTTAGACGGGACTGCCTACGAGCAGTACTTC
CASRLDGTAYEQYF
>TRBV6-5|TRBD1|.|TRBJ2-7
TGTGCCAGCTGTCAGGGGCAGGGGGCGAGTGAGCAGTACTTC
CASCQGQGASEQYF
>TRBV9|TRBD2|.|TRBJ2-2
TGTGCCAGTGGGACTAGCGGGAGGGCCTCGGGCTCGGGGGAGCTGTTTTTT
CASGTSGRASGSGELFF
>TRBV5-4|TRBD1|.|TRBJ2-3
TGTGCCAGCAGCTTGGATGGGACAGCCAAAACAGATACGCAGTATTTT
CASSLDGTAKTDTQYF
>TRBV6-5|.|.|TRBJ1-1
TGTGCCAGCAGTTCCCGGGACTCCAACACTGAAGCTTTCTTT
CASSSRDSNTEAFF
>TRBV9|TRBD2|.|TRBJ2-1
TGTGCCAGCAGCGTTATAGCGGGAGGGTACAATGAGCAGTTCTTC
CASSVIAGGYNEQFF
>TRBV7-2|.|.|TRBJ1-1
TGTGCCAGCAGCTTGATTGGGGGAGCCGAAGCTTTCTTT
CASSLIGGAEAFF
>TRBV6-6|.|.|TRBJ1-4
TGTGCCAGCACTTCCTCAGTGGGGCTTAATGAAAAACTGTTTTTT
CASTSSVGLNEKLFF
>TRBV7-2|.|.|TRBJ1-1
TGTGCCAGCAGCCCGGACCCATACACTGAAGCTTTCTTT
CASSPDPYTEAFF
>TRBV19|TRBD2|.|TRBJ2-1
TGTGCCAGTAGTATGCTTGGGACTAGCGGGAGAAATGGCGATGAGCAGTTCTTC
CASSMLGTSGRNGDEQFF
>TRBV6-1|.|once|TRBJ1-5
TGTGCCAGCAGCTCTGGGGCGTGGGATCAGCCCCAGCATTTT
CASSSGAWDQPQHF
>TRBV5-4|.|.|TRBJ2-7
TGTGCCAGCAGCTCTGGGCTCGTAGGGGCTAAGAGGTACGAGCAGTACTTC
CASSSGLVGAKRYEQYF
>TRBV14|.|.|TRBJ2-5
TGTGCCAGCAGCCAAGAACGGCGGATATCTACTGAAATTGACTCCCAAGAGACCCAGTACTTC
CASSQERRISTEIDSQETQYF